A single sample gave rise to the 9 T cell receptor beta chains below, sequenced in a study of beta chain features in type 1 diabetes (dated by TCRdb to the late 2010s). Findings and caveats that apply to the study as a whole: A moderate but significant shortening of TCRB CDR3 length was observed in type 1 diabetes patients in all four CD4+ subsets.

Their antigen targets remain unknown. Libraries were constructed by the immunoSEQ multiplex PCR assay. The entire isolated RNA was reverse transcribed using the High Capacity cDNA Reverse Transcription Kit, and thus expressed TCRB transcripts were sequenced. TCRdb carries this immuneACCESS record with in-frame sequences only. Its versions omit some clonotypes, under half of them owing to an unresolved V gene in the studies checked, with the rest unexplained. Counted in this sample were 600,000 to 700,000 clones; 13% of them appeared once. The ten largest clones add up to about 0.02% of the sample. Sequences were obtained from naive CD4+ T cells from blood. Interpreted using the paper, the cell subset or site label stands for: true naive CD4+ T cells. The source is a man in his late teens or twenties with type 1 diabetes.

The chain carries TRBV9 and TRBJ1-5; D is ambiguous. Germline-derived CDR1 and CDR2 are SGDLS and YYNGEE. The CDR3 loop spans 14 amino acids. The ends were cut back, 0 bases at V and 7 bases at J, with 11 bases in the middle. Written as DNA, the CDR3 is TGTGCCAGCAGCGTAGGGCAGGATGGGCAGCCCCAGCATTTT. Its protein product is CASSVGQDGQPQHF.

The rearrangement links TRBV7-9 to TRBJ1-1; D is ambiguous. From germline, CDR1 is SEHNR and CDR2 FQNEAQ (reference sequence). The V gene lost 5 bases and the J gene lost 4 bases, with 11 bases spanning the gap. This CDR3 is built from 13 residues. The CDR3, as DNA: TGTGCCAGCAGCATCGACTGGTTCACTGAAGCTTTCTTT. Its protein product is CASSIDWFTEAFF.

Regarding this clone: This specimen includes other DNA sequences encoding the same CDR3. V and J are TRBV18 and TRBJ1-4, with no clear D. V was shortened by 6 bases and J by 6 bases, with 11 bases between the two germline ends. Germline-derived CDR1 and CDR2 are KGHSH and LQKENI. The CDR3 length is 13 residues. CDR3 residues: CASSQDRDEKLFF. The CDR3 bases are TGTGCCAGCTCCCAGGATCGGGATGAAAAACTGTTTTTT.

The genes are TRBV28 and TRBJ2-2; D uncertain. CDR1 is MDHEN, CDR2 SYDVKM, per germline. The CDR3 is made up of 16 amino acids. Trimming removed 2 bases from V and 4 bases from J, with 14 bases in between. The CDR3 nucleotides are TGTGCCAGCAGTTTAAGAACTCTTCGGTCCACCGGGGAGCTGTTTTTT. Translation: CASSLRTLRSTGELFF.

This sequence joins TRBV7-2 and TRBJ2-1; TRBD2 is a possible D gene (6 bases). The CDR3 consists of 15 residues. Trimming removed 4 bases from V and 2 bases from J, with 12 bases in between. Germline values: CDR1 SGHTA, CDR2 FQGNSA. The CDR3, as DNA: TGTGCCAGCAGCTCTATGGCGGGGCCCTACAATGAGCAGTTCTTC. Translating it yields CASSSMAGPYNEQFF.

This clone was seen a handful of times. V and J are TRBV30 and TRBJ1-2; unclear D gene. The CDR3 sequence is 13 residues long. Trimming took off 0 bases at V and 8 bases at J, with 13 bases between the two ends. Germline CDR1 and CDR2: GTSNPN and SVGIG (reference sequence). CDR3: CAWSVLRVEGYTF. The CDR3 DNA reads as TGTGCCTGGAGTGTTCTAAGGGTAGAGGGCTACACCTTC.

This clone came up a few times. This chain joins TRBV7-2 and TRBJ2-1, with D possibly matching TRBD2 (7 bases). The length of the CDR3 is 15 residues. V lost 4 bases, J lost 8 bases, and 18 bases lay in between. From germline, CDR1 is SGHTA and CDR2 FQGNSA. This CDR3 is CASSWGGVSSDEQFF. Written as DNA, the CDR3 is TGTGCCAGCAGCTGGGGGGGCGTGAGCTCGGATGAGCAGTTCTTC.

Only a few counts were recorded for this clone. The J gene is TRBJ2-3, the V gene TRBV7-9, with D unresolved. CDR3 length: 16 residues. From germline, CDR1 is SEHNR and CDR2 FQNEAQ (reference sequence). V dropped 2 bases and J dropped 10 bases, with 22 bases sitting between them. The CDR3 DNA reads TGTGCCAGCAGCTTAAAAGGCTTCAGTCACTCCGACTCGCAGTATTTT. Its protein is CASSLKGFSHSDSQYF.

The table lists this clone with a few counts. This sequence joins TRBV27 and TRBJ1-2, with 10 bases matching TRBD1. This CDR3 has 15 amino acids. V dropped 0 bases and J dropped 4; count of bases not matched to a gene: 2. The germline V gene encodes CDR1 MNHEY and CDR2 SMNVEV (reference sequence). The CDR3 is CASSLSGTGVYGYTF. The CDR3 DNA reads as TGTGCCAGCAGTTTATCCGGGACAGGGGTCTATGGCTACACCTTC.